The clone carrying this T cell receptor beta chain was detected only a few times. The sample comes from a study of early T cells in non-severe SARS-CoV-2 infection. The overall study: Sequencing input comprised bulk RNA from unsorted whole blood; chain pairing was not available.

CDR1 and CDR2 from the germline V gene are SGDLS and YYNGEE. V lost 6 bases, J lost 6 bases, and 22 bases lay in between. The CDR3 covers 15 residues. Unique molecular identifiers tagged individual cDNA molecules. TCRdb reprocessed the 5' RACE reads via MiXCR and lists one record per CDR3 protein. Of around 60,000 distinct CDR3 sequences listed, just over 20% are singletons. The receptor was isolated from an adult who was a healthcare worker with PCR-confirmed SARS-CoV-2 infection or an uninfected control (not recorded which). The V gene is TRBV9, the J gene TRBJ2-7; the D gene is possibly TRBD2 (5 bases). The sequenced sample was whole blood, obtained at baseline. CDR3 region: CASNEGNGLTTEQYF. Written as DNA, the CDR3 is TGTGCCAGCAACGAAGGAAATGGACTGACAACCGAGCAGTACTTC.